A single sample gave rise to the 5 T cell receptor beta chains below, sequenced in a study of response to subunit inactivated influenza vaccine. TCRdb itself ran the RT-PCR reads through MiXCR, one entry per CDR3 protein. The table records roughly 630,000 distinct CDR3 sequences, 14% of them present only once. Source: PBMCs from blood, taken less than 15 days before vaccination. Every receptor here comes from a man over 45 who received an inactivated influenza vaccine.

The chain has TRBV6-5 and TRBJ2-3, with D possibly matching TRBD2 (5 bases). This CDR3 comprises 15 residues. V lost 0 bases to trimming and J lost 4 bases, with 11 bases between them. Germline V gene sequence: CDR1 MNHEY, CDR2 SVGAGI. The CDR3 is CASSYSSPSPDTQYF. In nucleotides, the CDR3 is TGTGCCAGCAGTTACTCGAGTCCTAGCCCAGATACGCAGTATTTT.

This clonotype came up many times. This chain joins TRBV13 and TRBJ2-7, with TRBD2 identical over 10 bases. The CDR3 extends over 14 amino acids. Germline V gene sequence: CDR1 PRHDT, CDR2 FYEKMQ (reference sequence). V lost 5 bases and J lost 3; bases outside the gene matches: 4. The CDR3 nucleotides are TGTGCCAGCAGCCCCGGACTAGCGGACTACGAGCAGTACTTC. Translation: CASSPGLADYEQYF.

This clonotype was detected many times. V gene TRBV4-2 combines with J gene TRBJ2-1, with D possibly TRBD2 on 7 matching bases. With 0 bases removed from V and 5 bases from J, the gap between germline ends came to 17 bases. Germline V gene sequence: CDR1 LGHNA, CDR2 YNFKEQ. This CDR3 region has 17 residues. The CDR3 nucleotides read TGTGCCAGCAGCCAAGAATTCGGCGGGGGCCCCCACAATGAGCAGTTCTTC. It specifies CASSQEFGGGPHNEQFF.

This rearrangement joins TRBV21-1 to TRBJ2-2; no DNA check was done on the table's D call, TRBD1. TRBV21-1 is recorded as a pseudogene. This CDR3 is 18 amino acids long. Here the CDR3 reads CASSKASGQGENTGELFF. For the CDR3, the DNA is TGTGCCAGCAGCAAAGCGTCCGGACAGGGAGAGAACACCGGGGAGCTGTTTTTT.

This clonotype has a handful of counts. This sequence joins TRBV28 and TRBJ1-6, with unresolved D. The germline CDR1 and CDR2 sequences are MDHEN and SYDVKM. Trimming cost V 5 bases and J 0 bases, with 17 bases left between them. The CDR3 loop spans 18 amino acids. As DNA, the CDR3 is TGTGCCAGCAGTCACACTTACATAGGCAGCTCCTATAATTCACCCCTCCACTTT. Protein sequence: CASSHTYIGSSYNSPLHF. Full variable domain (remainder filled in from reference TRBV28 and TRBJ1-6): DVKVTQSSRYLVKRTGEKVFLECVQDMDHENMFWYRQDPGLGLRLIYFSYDVKMKEKGDIPEGYSVSREKKERFSLILESASTNQTSMYLCASSHTYIGSSYNSPLHFGNGTRLTVT.